The TCR beta chain described here comes from a study of T-cell memory formation after mild COVID-19. The CDR3 has 13 amino acids. V was shortened by 0 bases and J by 5 bases, with 5 bases between the two germline ends. Germline lookup yields CDR1 LNHDA and CDR2 SQIVND (reference sequence). TCRdb re-analysed the 5' RACE reads in MiXCR, keeping a single row per CDR3 protein. Among about 200,000 distinct CDR3 sequences listed, around 9.5% were seen once. Input material: PBMCs or a T cell subset sorted from them (not recorded which). The TCR originated in a man younger than 35 who had mild COVID-19 (a few samples of this study predate the infection). Cell type and time point are not known. The chain has TRBV19 and TRBJ1-5; D gene ambiguous. The CDR3 here is CASSIDRDQPQHF. DNA for the CDR3: TGTGCCAGTAGTATAGATCGGGATCAGCCCCAGCATTTT.